What follows are 24 T cell receptor beta chains derived from one specimen sequenced in a study of cytomegalovirus exposure and HLA in healthy donors. Primers included in the PCR were 60 Vbeta and 13 Jbeta primers. Clones were sequenced by immunoSEQ multiplex PCR, and TCRdb holds only the in-frame ones, with some missing. The table includes under 250,000 clones, roughly 87% detected once. Sequenced input: PBMCs. These receptors were taken from a man aged 35-49 years in good health and CMV-seropositive.

The J gene is TRBJ1-1, the V gene TRBV27; no clear D. This CDR3 has 13 residues. The V end was cut by 3 bases, the J end by 0 bases, with 5 bases between. Germline CDR1 is MNHEY and CDR2 is SMNVEV (reference sequence). The CDR3 DNA follows: TGTGCCAGCAGTTTGAGATTGAACACTGAAGCTTTCTTT. It translates to CASSLRLNTEAFF.

This clone turned up a few times. The chain carries TRBV30 and TRBJ1-2, with unresolved D. The CDR3 has 12 residues. V was trimmed by 2 bases and J by 1 base, leaving 5 bases between them. CDR1 and CDR2 from the germline V gene are GTSNPN and SVGIG (reference sequence). The CDR3, as DNA: TGTGCCTGGAGTAGAGTTAACTATGGCTACACCTTC. Its translation: CAWSRVNYGYTF. Together with reference TRBV30 and TRBJ1-2, the CDR3 gives the full variable domain: SQTIHQWPATLVQPVGSPLSLECTVEGTSNPNLYWYRQAAGRGLQLLFYSVGIGQISSEVPQNLSASRPQDRQFILSSKKLLLSDSGFYLCAWSRVNYGYTFGSGTRLTVV.

This clone was recorded a few times. The CDR3 nucleotides read TGTGCCAGCAGCCAAGGGCACACGGGTAGCTATGGCTACACCTTC. Translation gives CASSQGHTGSYGYTF. The gene calls are TRBV4-2 and TRBJ1-2; D is unclear. This CDR3 has 15 residues. Trimming cost V 1 base and J 4 bases, with 13 bases left between them. Germline loops: CDR1 LGHNA, CDR2 YNFKEQ.

The gene calls are TRBV11-3 and TRBJ1-4; a possible D gene is TRBD1 (5 bases). Germline V gene lookup returns CDR1 SGHNT and CDR2 YENEEA. Trimming took off 4 bases at V and 2 bases at J, with 11 bases between the two ends. This CDR3 spans 15 amino acids. For the CDR3, the DNA is TGTGCCAGCAGCTCTTCAGGGTGGACTAATGAAAAACTGTTTTTT. Amino acid sequence: CASSSSGWTNEKLFF.

This clone was seen a single time. This sequence joins TRBV27 and TRBJ2-7; TRBD2 agrees at 8 bases. The germline V gene has CDR1 MNHEY and CDR2 SMNVEV (reference sequence). The CDR3 runs 16 residues. The junction had 12 bases not matched to a gene; V was cut back by 1 base and J by 7 bases. The CDR3 DNA sequence: TGTGCCAGCAGTTTATTTTTAGCGGGATTCTTGGGTGAGCAGTACTTC. It codes for CASSLFLAGFLGEQYF.

The CDR3 DNA reads as TGCAGCGTTGGGGACAATACCTACGAGCAGTACTTC. Its protein is CSVGDNTYEQYF. The rearrangement joins TRBV29-1 to TRBJ2-7; TRBD1 is a possible D gene (6 bases). This CDR3 spans 12 amino acids. Germline CDR1 reads SQVTM; CDR2 reads ANQGSEA. Trimming shortened V by 4 bases and J by 2 bases, and 9 bases separated the two germline ends.

The rearrangement links TRBV6-1 to TRBJ2-6; D is perhaps TRBD1 (6 bases). The CDR3 sequence is 18 residues long. CDR1 is MNHNS, CDR2 SASEGT, per germline. The ends were cut back, 2 bases at V and 2 bases at J, with 16 bases in the middle. The CDR3 nucleotides are TGTGCCAGCAGTGAATGGGACACGAAAAGGACTGGGGCCAACGTCCTGACTTTC. Amino acids: CASSEWDTKRTGANVLTF.

J is TRBJ2-7 and V is TRBV5-5; 8 positions match TRBD2. Trimming at V came to 0 bases and at J to 0 bases, leaving 5 bases not matched to a gene. Germline V gives CDR1 SGHKS, CDR2 YYEKEE (reference sequence). This CDR3 is built from 16 residues. CDR3 nucleotides: TGTGCCAGCAGCTTGGTGAGACTAGCGACCTCCTACGAGCAGTACTTC. This encodes CASSLVRLATSYEQYF.

The rearrangement uses TRBV10-2 and TRBJ1-4; D not resolved. This CDR3 region has 18 residues. Per the germline V gene, CDR1 is WSHSY and CDR2 is SAAADI. With 0 bases removed from V and 0 bases from J, the gap between germline ends came to 14 bases. The DNA of the CDR3 is TGCGCCAGCAGTGAGTCGCTCGCCCGAACTGCAACTAATGAAAAACTGTTTTTT. Amino acid sequence: CASSESLARTATNEKLFF.

The chain links TRBV5-4 to TRBJ2-7, with 10 positions matching TRBD2. Germline CDR1 is SGHNT and CDR2 is YYREEE (reference sequence). This CDR3 has 15 amino acids. V was pared by 4 bases and J by 7 bases, with 11 bases of the junction left unmatched. The CDR3: CASSPLGAGGEEQYF. Written as DNA, the CDR3 is TGTGCCAGCAGCCCCTTAGGAGCGGGAGGGGAAGAGCAGTACTTC.

The chain has TRBV19 and TRBJ1-1; a weak D match, TRBD1 (5 bases). The germline V gene encodes CDR1 LNHDA and CDR2 SQIVND (reference sequence). Trimming left V 0 bases short and J 3 bases short, with 17 bases between. The CDR3 loop spans 17 amino acids. The CDR3 DNA follows: TGTGCCAGTAGTATAGAAGGCGGTGGCAGGGTTTACACTGAAGCTTTCTTT. As protein: CASSIEGGGRVYTEAFF.

There are a few counts of this clone. The chain has TRBV5-4 and TRBJ2-7; D unresolved. The ends were cut back, 4 bases at V and 1 base at J, with 15 bases in the middle. CDR3 size: 15 residues. Per germline, CDR1 SGHNT and CDR2 YYREEE (reference sequence). Written as DNA, the CDR3 is TGTGCCAGCAGCGGTCCCGGCGGCCCTTCCTACGAGCAGTACTTC. This encodes CASSGPGGPSYEQYF. The full variable domain, its missing parts supplied by reference TRBV5-4 and TRBJ2-7, is ETGVTQSPTHLIKTRGQQVTLRCSSQSGHNTVSWYQQALGQGPQFIFQYYREEENGRGNFPPRFSGLQFPNYSSELNVNALELDDSALYLCASSGPGGPSYEQYFGPGTRLTVT.

The chain uses TRBV5-1 and TRBJ1-2; perhaps TRBD1 as D (5 bases). CDR3 size: 13 residues. Trimming left V 2 bases short and J 7 bases short, with 12 bases between. Germline V lookup: CDR1 SGHRS, CDR2 YFSETQ. The chain's CDR3 is CASSFGGGGGYTF. CDR3 DNA: TGCGCCAGCAGCTTCGGTGGGGGAGGTGGCTACACCTTC.

This clone occurred a few times. This chain connects TRBV18 to TRBJ2-4, with 9 nucleotides matching TRBD1. Looked up from germline, CDR1 is KGHSH and CDR2 is LQKENI. V shed 6 bases, J shed 5 bases, and the junction held 8 bases outside the gene matches. The CDR3 totals 15 residues. CDR3 in DNA: TGTGCCAGCTCGCTTACACAGGGGGCCCAAAACATTCAGTACTTC. Translation: CASSLTQGAQNIQYF.

The V gene is TRBV7-3, the J gene TRBJ2-1, with D unresolved. Trimming removed 0 bases at V and 6 bases at J, with 6 bases between. This CDR3 has 13 amino acids. Germline assignment: CDR1 SGHTA and CDR2 FQGTGA. DNA for the CDR3: TGTGCCAGCAGCTTAACGTTAGCCAATGAGCAGTTCTTC. Amino acids: CASSLTLANEQFF.

The chain has TRBV7-9 and TRBJ2-7; 7 nucleotides line up with TRBD1. The CDR3 runs 15 residues. The V gene's germline CDR1 is SEHNR and CDR2 FQNEAQ (reference sequence). V lost 10 bases and J lost 1; bases outside the gene matches: 13. CDR3 coding DNA: TGTGCCACCGTGAGGTACAGGGGAGAGTCCTACGAGCAGTACGTC. Translating it yields CATVRYRGESYEQYV.

This clone has a handful of counts. V usage is TRBV19 and J usage is TRBJ2-1; possibly TRBD2 for D (5 bases). From germline, CDR1 is LNHDA and CDR2 SQIVND (reference sequence). V was pared by 3 bases and J by 7 bases, with 16 bases between. CDR3 size: 15 residues. The CDR3: CASSIPGLAWNEQFF. In DNA, the CDR3 is TGTGCCAGTAGTATTCCGGGTCTAGCTTGGAATGAGCAGTTCTTC.

The rearrangement links TRBV5-1 to TRBJ2-1; D possibly corresponds to TRBD2 (5 bases). This CDR3 contains 14 residues. V was shortened by 0 bases and J by 8 bases, with 12 bases between the two germline ends. Germline V gene sequence: CDR1 SGHRS, CDR2 YFSETQ. In nucleotides, the CDR3 is TGCGCCAGCAGCTTGGAACTAGATCCCGATGAGCAGTTCTTC. Residues: CASSLELDPDEQFF.

The rearrangement joins TRBV2 to TRBJ2-4, with D perhaps matching TRBD1 (5 bases). This CDR3 contains 15 residues. Germline-derived CDR1 and CDR2 are SNHLY and FYNNEI. The germline V and J ends were trimmed by 3 bases and 0 bases, with 9 bases remaining between them. CDR3 in amino acids: CASSEWGLAKNIQYF. In DNA, the CDR3 is TGTGCCAGCAGTGAGTGGGGCCTAGCCAAAAACATTCAGTACTTC.

DNA for the CDR3: TGTGCCAGCAGCCGAACAGGGGCCTTCCACTACGAGCAGTACTTC. Protein: CASSRTGAFHYEQYF. The chain employs TRBV13 and TRBJ2-7; 7 nucleotides match TRBD1. J lost 3 bases, V lost 5 bases, and 10 bases had no gene match. Germline lookup yields CDR1 PRHDT and CDR2 FYEKMQ (reference sequence). The CDR3 is 15 amino acids.

This sequence joins TRBV27 and TRBJ2-3, with 11 positions matching TRBD2. V shed 5 bases and J 0 bases; nucleotides not matched to a gene: 4. The CDR3 length is 16 residues. CDR1 is MNHEY and CDR2 is SMNVEV in the germline V gene (reference sequence). CDR3 protein: CASSEGTSGSTDTQYF. For the CDR3, the DNA is TGTGCCAGCAGTGAGGGGACTAGCGGAAGCACAGATACGCAGTATTTT.

J is TRBJ1-2 and V is TRBV6-5, with 7 bases matching TRBD1. Germline CDR1 reads MNHEY; CDR2 reads SVGAGI. Trimming took 5 bases from V and 7 from J; bases not matched to a gene: 13. The CDR3 runs 15 residues. CDR3 in DNA: TGTGCCAGCAGTAACCGCGGCAGGGGGGTGGGTGGCTACACCTTC. Translation gives CASSNRGRGVGGYTF.

This chain uses TRBV6-5 with TRBJ1-5; 8 bases are a match to TRBD1. The V gene's germline CDR1 is MNHEY and CDR2 SVGAGI. V lost 6 bases, J lost 6 bases, and 7 bases stayed unmatched. CDR3 length equals 14 residues. This CDR3 is CASRRTGNGQPQHF. The CDR3 DNA is TGTGCCAGCAGGCGGACAGGGAACGGTCAGCCCCAGCATTTT.

This clone was counted a few times. J is TRBJ1-1 and V is TRBV6-5; maybe TRBD1 (6 bases). The CDR3 spans 16 residues. The V end was cut by 4 bases, the J end by 0 bases, with 15 bases between. Germline CDR1 is MNHEY and CDR2 is SVGAGI. The CDR3 loop is CASSSPGASMNTEAFF. In DNA form, the CDR3 reads TGTGCCAGCAGTTCTCCAGGGGCCTCCATGAACACTGAAGCTTTCTTT.